This is a list of T cell receptor beta chains from one sample in a study of T cells after yellow fever vaccination. TCRdb passed the 5' RACE reads through MiXCR, listing each CDR3 protein once. This table holds about 580,000 distinct CDR3 sequences, less than 20% found once. Sequenced material: PBMCs, taken more than 4 days after the first yellow fever vaccination. Receptors were obtained from a young man who received the YFV17D yellow fever vaccine. The CDR3 runs from the conserved cysteine through the conserved F or W. A D gene is named only where the DNA matches it firmly.

D gene	J gene	V gene	CDR3 protein
TRBD1	TRBJ2-3	TRBV5-1	CASSNLEGATDTQYF
TRBD2	TRBJ2-3	TRBV7-2	CASTLAGGTDTQYF
NA	TRBJ1-2	TRBV4-3	CASSPGAGENYGYTF
NA	TRBJ2-7	TRBV7-9	CASSETPYEQYF
NA	TRBJ2-4	TRBV19	CASRPGLGAKNIQYF
NA	TRBJ2-7	TRBV6-5	CASRRWHEQYF
NA	TRBJ1-1	TRBV7-2	CASTLRGGMGAEAFF
NA	TRBJ2-1	TRBV12-3/TRBV12-4	CASILSGANEQFF
NA	TRBJ2-1	TRBV11-2	CASSSLIGRPSSYNEQFF
TRBD2	TRBJ2-2	TRBV6-5	CASSYQRGHPNTGELFF
TRBD2	TRBJ2-1	TRBV5-1	CASSGGTSGASGFF
NA	TRBJ2-3	TRBV5-5	CASSLVSGFRTDTQYF
TRBD2	TRBJ2-3	TRBV3-1	CASSQAGAGGSDTQYF
NA	TRBJ2-3	TRBV7-6	CASSSSTGPDTQYF
TRBD1	TRBJ2-1	TRBV11-2	CASSTDRALEQFF
TRBD1	TRBJ2-5	TRBV12-3/TRBV12-4	CASSRGWPKQETQYF
NA	TRBJ1-6	TRBV20-1	CSARTVSSYNSPLHF
NA	TRBJ2-4	TRBV18	CASSAEGGILAKNIQYF
TRBD1	TRBJ2-3	TRBV20-1	CSAPGTGDIFRTDTQYF
NA	TRBJ2-3	TRBV11-2	CASSLDPETVADTQYF
NA	TRBJ2-6	TRBV24-1	CATSDYPGSGANVLTF
TRBD2	TRBJ2-5	TRBV18	CASSPLPGLGETQYF
TRBD1	TRBJ2-7	TRBV29-1	CSVEVPGQGRDPYEQYF
NA	TRBJ2-5	TRBV7-8	CASSLVTRPETQYF
TRBD2	TRBJ2-3	TRBV11-2	CASSLVTSGGGGTDTQYF
NA	TRBJ2-7	TRBV5-1	CASSLVPYEQYF
NA	TRBJ1-4	TRBV30	CAWSVPDSDEKLFF